This TCR beta chain came from a study of T cells in Graves' hyperthyroidism and ophthalmopathy. On the study more broadly: Peripheral blood collection took place at initial diagnosis, before any treatment.

Trimming shortened V by 2 bases and J by 8 bases, and 19 bases separated the two germline ends. Germline V lookup: CDR1 MGHRA, CDR2 YSYEKL. The CDR3 runs 16 residues. Remarks on this clonotype: The antigen is undetermined.

Findings and caveats of the study: Patients with ophthalmopathy were separated from those with stable hyperthyroidism by a 13 V-J model.

Amplification of TCR beta CDR3 regions was performed using RNA transcripts as template. The HTBI set primed first-round TCR CDR3 RT-PCR. TCRdb called the multiplex PCR reads again in MiXCR, with one record for every CDR3 protein. The sample records around 300,000 distinct CDR3 sequences, about an eighth being singletons. Subjects aged 18 to 65 presented with newly diagnosed hyperthyroidism of less than 2 months' duration. Sequenced: blood. The receptor comes from a woman between 40 and 50 years old with Graves' hyperthyroidism. The V gene is TRBV4-1, the J gene TRBJ2-1, with D perhaps matching TRBD2 (5 bases). The chain's CDR3 is CASSQLGLARVDEQFF. The CDR3 DNA is TGCGCCAGCAGCCAATTAGGGCTAGCAAGAGTCGATGAGCAGTTCTTC.